This T cell receptor beta chain was sequenced during a study of cytomegalovirus exposure and HLA in healthy donors. With respect to this clone: Its target is not known.

General study findings and limits: The majority of TCR sequences were rare, yet some public TCRs appeared in many donors. The study recorded over 150 TCR beta chains that were cytomegalovirus-associated.

CDR3 length: 14 amino acids. Trimming shortened V by 3 bases and J by 3 bases, and 12 bases separated the two germline ends. Clones were read by immunoSEQ multiplex PCR, and TCRdb kept only the in-frame ones, dropping some. The sample contains more than 70,000 clones, 85% to 95% of which appear only once. The gene calls are TRBV23-1 and TRBJ2-7; TRBD1 might be the D (6 bases). TRBV23-1 is classed as an ORF, of uncertain function. Sequencing was done on a sample of PBMCs. The source of this sequence is a woman under 30 in good health and CMV-seronegative. CDR3 residues: CASSHRQVNYEQYF. CDR3 in DNA: TGCGCCAGCAGTCACAGACAGGTTAACTACGAGCAGTACTTC.